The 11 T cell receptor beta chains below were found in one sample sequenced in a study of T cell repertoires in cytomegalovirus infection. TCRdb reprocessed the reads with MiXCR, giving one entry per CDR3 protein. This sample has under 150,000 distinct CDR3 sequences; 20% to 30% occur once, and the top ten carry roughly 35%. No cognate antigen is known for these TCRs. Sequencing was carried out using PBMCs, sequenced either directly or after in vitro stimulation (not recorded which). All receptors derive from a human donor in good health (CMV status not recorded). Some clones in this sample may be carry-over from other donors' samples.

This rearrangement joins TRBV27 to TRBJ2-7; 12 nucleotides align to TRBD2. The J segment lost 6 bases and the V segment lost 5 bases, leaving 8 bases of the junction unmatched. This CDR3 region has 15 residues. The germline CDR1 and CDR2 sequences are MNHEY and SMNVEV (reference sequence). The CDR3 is CASSPLAGGGGEQYF. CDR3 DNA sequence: TGTGCCAGCAGTCCACTAGCGGGAGGAGGCGGCGAGCAGTACTTC.

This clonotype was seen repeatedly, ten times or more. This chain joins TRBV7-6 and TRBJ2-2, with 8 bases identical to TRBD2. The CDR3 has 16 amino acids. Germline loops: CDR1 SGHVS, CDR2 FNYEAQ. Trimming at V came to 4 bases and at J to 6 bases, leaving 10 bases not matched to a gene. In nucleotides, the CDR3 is TGTGCCAGCAGCTCCAGCGGGAGATTAGCCGCCGGGGAGCTGTTTTTT. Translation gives CASSSSGRLAAGELFF.

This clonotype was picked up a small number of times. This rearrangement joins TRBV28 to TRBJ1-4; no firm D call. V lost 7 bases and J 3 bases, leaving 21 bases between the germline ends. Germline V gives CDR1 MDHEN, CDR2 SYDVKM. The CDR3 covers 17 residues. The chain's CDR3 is CASKGRASGIPNEKLFF. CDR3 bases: TGTGCCAGCAAAGGAAGGGCCAGCGGGATACCTAATGAAAAACTGTTTTTT.

This CDR3 reads CASSEKGLPQHF. The CDR3 DNA follows: TGTGCCAGCAGTGAGAAGGGTTTGCCCCAGCATTTT. The V and J genes are TRBV6-2 or TRBV6-3 and TRBJ1-5; D is uncertain. Trimming took off 5 bases at V and 9 bases at J, with 11 bases between the two ends. Germline loops: CDR1 MNHEY, CDR2 SVGEGT. The CDR3 is made up of 12 amino acids.

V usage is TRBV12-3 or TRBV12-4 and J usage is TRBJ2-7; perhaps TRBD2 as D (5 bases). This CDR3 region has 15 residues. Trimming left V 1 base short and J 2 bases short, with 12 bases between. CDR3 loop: CASSLGVSATYEQYF. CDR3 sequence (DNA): TGTGCCAGCAGTTTAGGGGTTAGCGCAACCTACGAGCAGTACTTC.

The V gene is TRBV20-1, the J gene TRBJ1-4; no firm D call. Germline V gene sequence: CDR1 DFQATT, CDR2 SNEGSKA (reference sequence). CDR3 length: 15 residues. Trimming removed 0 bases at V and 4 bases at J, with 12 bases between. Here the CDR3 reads CSARDRLGFNEKLFF. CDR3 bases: TGCAGTGCTAGAGATCGGCTTGGGTTTAATGAAAAACTGTTTTTT.

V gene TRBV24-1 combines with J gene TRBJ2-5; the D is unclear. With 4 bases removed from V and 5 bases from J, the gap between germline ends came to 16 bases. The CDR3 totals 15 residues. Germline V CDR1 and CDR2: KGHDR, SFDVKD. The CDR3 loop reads CATSDSDPSQETQYF. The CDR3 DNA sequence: TGTGCCACCAGTGACTCGGATCCCTCCCAGGAGACCCAGTACTTC.

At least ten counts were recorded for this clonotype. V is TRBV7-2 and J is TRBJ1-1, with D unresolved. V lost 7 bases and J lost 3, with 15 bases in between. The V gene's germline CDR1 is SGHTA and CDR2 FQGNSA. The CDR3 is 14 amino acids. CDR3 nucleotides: TGTGCCAGCACCACCCGGGTGGGCGACACTGAAGCTTTCTTT. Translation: CASTTRVGDTEAFF.

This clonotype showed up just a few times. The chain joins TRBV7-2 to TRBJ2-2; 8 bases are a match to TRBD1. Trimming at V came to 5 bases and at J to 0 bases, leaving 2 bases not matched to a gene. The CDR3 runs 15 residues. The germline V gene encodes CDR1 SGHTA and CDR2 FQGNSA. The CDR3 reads CASSPGQANTGELFF. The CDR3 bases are TGTGCCAGCAGCCCGGGACAGGCGAACACCGGGGAGCTGTTTTTT.

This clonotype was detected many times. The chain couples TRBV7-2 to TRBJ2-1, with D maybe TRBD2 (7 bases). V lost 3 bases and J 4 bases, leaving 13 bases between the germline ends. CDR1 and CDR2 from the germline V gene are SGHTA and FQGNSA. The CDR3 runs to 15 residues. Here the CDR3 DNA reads TGTGCCAGCAGCTTCGGAGCGGGACAATACAATGAGCAGTTCTTC. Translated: CASSFGAGQYNEQFF.

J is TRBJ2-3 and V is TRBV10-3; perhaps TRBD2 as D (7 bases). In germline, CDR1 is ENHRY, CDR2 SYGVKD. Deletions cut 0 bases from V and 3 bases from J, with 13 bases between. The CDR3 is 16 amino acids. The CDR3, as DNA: TGTGCCATCAGTGAGTCTGCGGAGGGGGGGACAGATACGCAGTATTTT. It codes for CAISESAEGGTDTQYF.